A selection of T cell receptor beta chains follows, all from one sample in a study of shared clonotypes between healthy human individuals. The data were produced by immunoSEQ multiplex PCR, yet TCRdb's version contains in-frame clones alone and is incomplete. The data hold approximately 980,000 clones, with 60% to 85% observed a single time. Material for sequencing was memory CD4+ T cells sorted from blood. These receptors all come from a man younger than 35 in good health. Both conserved end residues are part of each CDR3. D genes are given only for firm matches. A clone size is listed for some rows: how often the clone was seen (once, few, many), or a class if it is expanded.

V gene	D gene	J gene	clone size	CDR3 DNA	CDR3 protein
TRBV7-2	.	TRBJ2-5	.	TGTGCCAGCAGCCTGGTCAAGGGTTTTGGAGAGACCCAGTACTTC	CASSLVKGFGETQYF
TRBV2	.	TRBJ1-6	.	TGTGCCAGCAAGGACAACGGCTCACCCCTCCACTTT	CASKDNGSPLHF
TRBV6-5	TRBD1	TRBJ1-2	.	TGTGCCAGCAGTTCTTTGACAGGGAACTATGGCTACACCTTC	CASSSLTGNYGYTF
TRBV6-6	.	TRBJ2-1	.	TGTGCCAGCAGTTACTTAGGGCAGGGGAGCTACAATGAGCAGTTCTTC	CASSYLGQGSYNEQFF
TRBV28	.	TRBJ2-3	.	TGTGCCACCGAACCGACCACAGATACGCAGTATTTT	CATEPTTDTQYF
TRBV6-1	TRBD1	TRBJ2-7	.	TGTGCCAGCAGTGATAGGGGACAGGGCCTCATTTACGAGCAGTACTTC	CASSDRGQGLIYEQYF
TRBV2	.	TRBJ2-1	many	TGTGCCAGCAGTGAAAATAGCGGAAGCGGCCGGGCGTTCTTC	CASSENSGSGRAFF
TRBV6-6	.	TRBJ1-2	.	TGTGCCAGCAGTTACGACAGTAACTATGGCTACACCTTC	CASSYDSNYGYTF
TRBV21-1	.	TRBJ2-7	few	TGTGCCAGCAGCAAGGAAAAGGTAGGCGAGCAGTACTTC	CASSKEKVGEQYF
TRBV10-3	TRBD2	TRBJ2-3	.	TGTGCCATCAGTTTTAGCGGGGGGGGCACAGATACGCAGTATTTT	CAISFSGGGTDTQYF
TRBV9	TRBD2	TRBJ2-7	.	TGTGCCAGCAGCGTAGATTCCCCCGGGACTAGTACGCACTACGAGCAGTACTTC	CASSVDSPGTSTHYEQYF
TRBV10-3	.	TRBJ1-5	.	TGTGCCATCAGTGAACGGCAATTCAATCAGCCCCAGCATTTT	CAISERQFNQPQHF
TRBV5-4	.	TRBJ1-3	.	TGTGCCAGCAGCTTTCTGGGGACCTCTGGAAACACCATATATTTT	CASSFLGTSGNTIYF
TRBV18	.	TRBJ2-7	.	TGTGCCAGCTCACCACCGGTCAGGGCGGACGAGCAGTACTTC	CASSPPVRADEQYF
TRBV19	.	TRBJ1-4	.	TGTGCCAGTAGGGTCGACTCGTGGAATGAAAAACTGTTTTTT	CASRVDSWNEKLFF